Listed below are T cell receptor beta chains from one sample, sequenced in a study of blood T cells in healthy people across ages. TCRdb re-analysed the 5' RACE reads in MiXCR, keeping a single row per CDR3 protein. Of 600,000 to 850,000 distinct CDR3 sequences listed, more than 20% are singletons. A further study also used this sample, focusing on T cells of mothers and their children.

Sequencing input: blood. These receptors all come from a boy aged 5-17 years in good health. The CDR3 runs from the conserved cysteine through the conserved F or W. D genes are given only for firm matches. Clone sizes are given selectively: once, few, many, or a class where the clone is expanded.

d_call clone_size j_call v_call cdr3_aa cdr3_nt
. many TRBJ2-3 TRBV18 CASSSQGTDTQYF TGTGCCAGCTCCTCCCAGGGCACAGATACGCAGTATTTT
TRBD1 few TRBJ2-4 TRBV4-2 CASSQEGTGVLLNIQYF TGTGCCAGCAGCCAAGAGGGAACAGGGGTTTTACTAAACATTCAGTACTTC
. few TRBJ1-3 TRBV7-9 CASRAQAGNTIYF TGTGCCAGCAGGGCGCAGGCTGGAAACACCATATATTTT
. . TRBJ2-1 TRBV12-3/TRBV12-4 CASSLRDFNEQFF TGTGCCAGCAGTTTACGGGACTTCAATGAGCAGTTCTTC
. . TRBJ2-5 TRBV18 CASSSPRLIQETQYF TGTGCCAGCTCATCACCGAGACTGATCCAAGAGACCCAGTACTTC
. few TRBJ2-3 TRBV12-3/TRBV12-4 CASLRTSTDTQYF TGTGCCAGCCTGCGGACTAGCACAGATACGCAGTATTTT
TRBD1 . TRBJ1-5 TRBV19 CASSWDRVVDQPQHF TGTGCCAGTAGTTGGGACAGGGTCGTCGATCAGCCCCAGCATTTT
. . TRBJ2-1 TRBV29-1 CSARLDGRLAEQFF TGCAGCGCCCGACTCGACGGACGGTTGGCTGAGCAGTTCTTC
. . TRBJ1-4 TRBV28 CASSLRVGEKLFF TGTGCCAGCAGTTTAAGGGTCGGGGAAAAACTGTTTTTT
. few TRBJ2-7 TRBV18 CASSPGLTDEQYF TGTGCCAGCTCGCCGGGCCTTACCGACGAGCAGTACTTC
. . TRBJ2-7 TRBV5-1 CASSSDYSSSYEQYF TGCGCCAGCAGCTCGGACTATTCAAGCTCCTACGAGCAGTACTTC
. . TRBJ2-1 TRBV29-1 CSAGGRAHNEQFF TGCAGCGCTGGGGGCAGGGCCCACAATGAGCAGTTCTTC
TRBD2 . TRBJ2-7 TRBV28 CASSLSSGRAGEQYF TGTGCCAGCAGTTTATCTAGCGGGAGGGCCGGCGAGCAGTACTTC
. few TRBJ2-3 TRBV5-1 CASSVATSTDTQYF TGCGCCAGCAGCGTAGCCACTTCCACAGATACGCAGTATTTT
. . TRBJ1-5 TRBV20-1 CSAKGGAGQPQHF TGCAGTGCTAAGGGGGGGGCAGGACAGCCCCAGCATTTT
. . TRBJ2-6 TRBV9 CASSVEGPGANVLTF TGTGCCAGCAGCGTAGAGGGGCCTGGGGCCAACGTCCTGACTTTC
. . TRBJ2-4 TRBV7-9 CASGASQNIQYF TGTGCCAGTGGGGCCAGCCAGAACATTCAGTACTTC
TRBD1 . TRBJ2-7 TRBV2 CASSAWDRTLVSEQYF TGTGCCAGCAGTGCGTGGGACAGGACCCTTGTCTCCGAGCAGTACTTC
. . TRBJ2-3 TRBV10-3 CAISSGQGTDTQYF TGTGCCATCAGCTCGGGGCAAGGCACAGATACGCAGTATTTT
. few TRBJ1-3 TRBV7-2 CASSLRGGSGNTIYF TGTGCCAGCAGCTTACGGGGAGGCTCTGGAAACACCATATATTTT
TRBD2 few TRBJ2-5 TRBV7-8 CASRPGFGAGIETQYF TGTGCCAGCAGGCCAGGGTTTGGAGCGGGAATAGAGACCCAGTACTTC
TRBD2 . TRBJ2-3 TRBV29-1 CSVGGGLAADTQYF TGCAGCGTTGGGGGGGGACTAGCGGCAGATACGCAGTATTTT
. . TRBJ2-1 TRBV3-1 CASSQAGMGEQFF TGTGCCAGCAGCCAAGCCGGCATGGGTGAGCAGTTCTTC
. . TRBJ2-1 TRBV20-1 CSARRDNEQFF TGCAGTGCTAGGAGGGACAATGAGCAGTTCTTC
. . TRBJ2-7 TRBV6-5 CASSSGTRTNYEQYF TGTGCCAGCAGCTCCGGGACTCGGACGAACTACGAGCAGTACTTC
. few TRBJ1-1 TRBV7-3 CASSLDSYNTEAFF TGTGCCAGCAGCCTGGACAGCTATAACACTGAAGCTTTCTTT
. . TRBJ2-1 TRBV5-1 CASSLVTGTRYNEQFF TGCGCCAGCAGCTTGGTGACAGGCACCCGTTACAATGAGCAGTTCTTC
. few TRBJ2-7 TRBV4-1 CASSFTTGTEYEQYF TGCGCCAGCAGCTTCACGACGGGTACGGAGTACGAGCAGTACTTC
TRBD2 few TRBJ2-5 TRBV20-1 CSAQNGAGDGETQYF TGCAGTGCCCAGAACGGCGCGGGAGACGGGGAGACCCAGTACTTC
TRBD1 . TRBJ1-6 TRBV7-9 CASSEGTGYNSPLHF TGTGCCAGCAGCGAAGGGACAGGCTATAATTCACCCCTCCACTTT
. . TRBJ2-2 TRBV3-1 CASSHFRDLNTGELFF TGTGCCAGCAGCCACTTCCGGGACCTGAACACCGGGGAGCTGTTTTTT
TRBD2 . TRBJ2-5 TRBV27 CASSSLPGTSGTGETQYF TGTGCCAGCAGTTCGCTCCCCGGGACTAGCGGGACGGGCGAGACCCAGTACTTC
. once TRBJ2-6 TRBV12-3/TRBV12-4 CASSFSTGLSGANVLTF TGTGCCAGCAGTTTCTCTACGGGGCTCTCTGGGGCCAACGTCCTGACTTTC
. . TRBJ2-7 TRBV28 CASSLSTLKDSYEQYF TGTGCCAGCAGTTTATCTACCCTCAAGGACAGCTACGAGCAGTACTTC
. . TRBJ2-5 TRBV24-1 CATSDLVRGQETQYF TGTGCCACCAGTGATTTGGTCAGGGGTCAAGAGACCCAGTACTTC
TRBD2 . TRBJ2-7 TRBV5-1 CASSLGLAGGSSYEQYF TGCGCCAGCAGCTTGGGACTAGCGGGAGGGAGCTCCTACGAGCAGTACTTC
TRBD2 few TRBJ2-7 TRBV20-1 CSARLAEPPYEQYF TGCAGTGCTAGACTAGCGGAGCCCCCCTACGAGCAGTACTTC
TRBD2 few TRBJ2-5 TRBV6-1 CASSEALTSGEGVQETQYF TGTGCCAGCAGTGAAGCTTTGACTAGCGGAGAGGGGGTACAAGAGACCCAGTACTTC
TRBD1 . TRBJ2-5 TRBV9 CASSLSTGGSLETQYF TGTGCCAGCAGCCTCTCCACAGGGGGTAGTTTAGAGACCCAGTACTTC
. few TRBJ2-5 TRBV20-1 CSARIRPPRETQYF TGCAGTGCTAGAATTCGCCCACCGCGGGAGACCCAGTACTTC
. . TRBJ2-5 TRBV28 CASSSGLTGPPGTQYF TGTGCCAGCAGTTCGGGCCTAACAGGGCCACCAGGGACCCAGTACTTC
TRBD1 few TRBJ1-1 TRBV20-1 CSARNDGTGITEAFF TGCAGTGCAAGAAACGACGGGACAGGGATCACTGAAGCTTTCTTT
. . TRBJ2-1 TRBV15 CATSRDTSYNEQFF TGTGCCACCAGCAGGGACACTTCCTACAATGAGCAGTTCTTC
. few TRBJ2-3 TRBV20-1 CSALITGAGDTQYF TGCAGTGCCCTGATAACGGGAGCAGGAGATACGCAGTATTTT
. . TRBJ2-7 TRBV15 CATSRDAGTSTYEQYF TGTGCCACCAGCAGAGATGCCGGGACATCCACCTACGAGCAGTACTTC
TRBD1 few TRBJ2-5 TRBV12-3/TRBV12-4 CASSSDREVRETQYF TGTGCCAGCAGTTCGGACAGGGAGGTGCGAGAGACCCAGTACTTC
. few TRBJ1-1 TRBV6-5 CASSTLGSEAFF TGTGCCAGCAGTACCCTGGGTTCTGAAGCTTTCTTT
TRBD2 . TRBJ2-1 TRBV15 CATSRGGTSGGYNEQFF TGTGCCACCAGCAGAGGGGGGACTAGCGGGGGATACAATGAGCAGTTCTTC
. . TRBJ2-5 TRBV6-5 CASRSTKATQYF TGTGCCAGCAGATCCACTAAGGCGACCCAGTACTTC
. . TRBJ2-3 TRBV5-1 CASSLALPPTDTQYF TGCGCCAGCAGCTTGGCCCTCCCACCAACAGATACGCAGTATTTT
. . TRBJ2-5 TRBV29-1 CSVRPWAGETQYF TGCAGCGTCCGACCGTGGGCAGGGGAGACCCAGTACTTC
TRBD1 few TRBJ1-1 TRBV7-2 CASSVSGTGKTFF TGTGCCAGCAGCGTATCCGGGACAGGGAAAACTTTCTTT
. . TRBJ2-1 TRBV24-1 CATSDFDEQFF TGTGCCACCAGTGATTTTGATGAGCAGTTCTTC
TRBD2 few TRBJ2-1 TRBV20-1 CSARGRLAGWSDEQFF TGCAGTGCTAGAGGGCGACTAGCGGGGTGGTCGGATGAGCAGTTCTTC
TRBD1 . TRBJ1-6 TRBV6-2/TRBV6-3 CASSAGQTNSPLHF TGTGCCAGCAGCGCGGGACAGACGAATTCACCCCTCCACTTT
. few TRBJ2-7 TRBV29-1 CSAQRGRGIEYEQYF TGCAGCGCACAACGGGGAAGGGGCATAGAGTACGAGCAGTACTTC
. few TRBJ2-7 TRBV13 CASSFGGGVSYEQYF TGTGCCAGCAGTTTTGGCGGGGGCGTATCCTACGAGCAGTACTTC
. few TRBJ2-1 TRBV5-1 CASSLVDSTDNEQFF TGCGCCAGCAGCTTGGTCGACTCAACAGACAATGAGCAGTTCTTC